This is a list of T cell receptor beta chains from one sample in a study of blood T cell repertoires in COVID-19. Generated by immunoSEQ multiplex PCR, the TCRdb table keeps only in-frame clones and is missing some. Counted here are a few hundred thousand clones, roughly 89% occurring once; the ten biggest clones make up approximately 6.2%. Sequenced sample: peripheral blood. These TCRs come from a man between 60 and 75 years old who had recovered from COVID-19. CDR3s include the opening cysteine and the closing phenylalanine or tryptophan. The D gene is left open where the match is weak. The listing skips clone size in some rows; elsewhere it reads once, few, many or a size class.

>15|TRBD2|TRBJ2-1|TRBV14|NA
CASSQGLAGGIEQFF
TGTGCCAGCAGCCAAGGATTAGCGGGAGGAATAGAGCAGTTCTTC
>16|NA|TRBJ1-1|TRBV4-2|NA
CASSQDLVGSITEAFF
TGTGCCAGCAGCCAAGATCTCGTCGGGAGTATTACTGAAGCTTTCTTT
>13|NA|TRBJ2-5|TRBV2|NA
CASSEVYQETQYF
TGTGCCAGCAGTGAAGTCTACCAAGAGACCCAGTACTTC
>16|TRBD2|TRBJ2-3|TRBV5-1|NA
CASSPTTSGRTDTQYF
TGCGCCAGCAGCCCTACGACTAGCGGGAGGACGGATACGCAGTATTTT
>12|NA|TRBJ1-1|TRBV12-5|NA
CASGPTGTEAFF
TGTGCTAGTGGTCCTACAGGGACTGAAGCTTTCTTT
>12|NA|TRBJ2-5|TRBV2|NA
CASTTGQETQYF
TGTGCCAGCACGACGGGCCAAGAGACCCAGTACTTC
>16|TRBD1|TRBJ1-2|TRBV28|NA
CASSLHDAGQGYGYTF
TGTGCCAGCAGTCTACACGACGCGGGACAGGGCTATGGCTACACCTTC
>15|NA|TRBJ1-1|TRBV6-6|NA
CASSYSIGVRTEAFF
TGTGCCAGCAGTTACTCGATAGGGGTAAGGACTGAAGCTTTCTTT
>15|NA|TRBJ1-1|TRBV4-2|once
CASSQAYRGNTEAFF
TGTGCCAGCAGCCAAGCTTACCGGGGAAACACTGAAGCTTTCTTT
>14|NA|TRBJ1-3|TRBV9|NA
CASSVRDNTDTIYF
TGTGCCAGCAGCGTCCGGGACAATACGGACACCATATATTTT
>14|NA|TRBJ1-2|TRBV4-1|NA
CASSQEGREWGYTF
TGCGCCAGCAGCCAAGAGGGGAGGGAGTGGGGCTACACCTTC
>12|NA|TRBJ2-7|TRBV6-6|NA
CASSSPGIEQYF
TGTGCCAGCAGTTCGCCAGGTATCGAGCAGTACTTC
>15|TRBD1|TRBJ1-2|TRBV10-2|NA
CASSPRTGANYGYTF
TGCGCCAGCAGCCCCCGGACAGGGGCTAACTATGGCTACACCTTC
>15|TRBD2|TRBJ2-7|TRBV10-3|once
CAITTGTSGTYEQYF
TGTGCCATAACTACCGGAACTAGCGGGACCTACGAGCAGTACTTC
>16|TRBD2|TRBJ2-2|TRBV30|NA
CASGQAGGPHTGELFF
TGTGCCTCCGGGCAAGCGGGGGGCCCCCACACCGGGGAGCTGTTTTTT
>15|NA|TRBJ1-1|TRBV5-1|NA
CASSLDRAGNTEAFF
TGCGCCAGCAGCTTGGACAGGGCCGGGAACACTGAAGCTTTCTTT
>15|NA|TRBJ1-2|TRBV24-1|NA
CATSPTRGNLSGYTF
TGTGCCACCAGTCCCACTCGGGGAAACCTTAGTGGCTACACCTTC
>12|TRBD1|TRBJ2-7|TRBV30|NA
CAAGTGAREQYF
TGTGCCGCCGGGACAGGGGCTCGGGAGCAGTACTTC
>14|TRBD1|TRBJ1-6|TRBV2|NA
CASRDRAENSPLHF
TGTGCCAGCAGGGACAGGGCGGAAAATTCACCCCTCCACTTT
>15|TRBD2|TRBJ2-1|TRBV5-4|NA
CASETSGGGLDEQFF
TGTGCCAGCGAGACTAGCGGGGGAGGGCTCGATGAGCAGTTCTTC
>14|NA|TRBJ2-7|TRBV7-2|NA
CASSSQGSSYEQYF
TGTGCCAGCTCCTCTCAGGGAAGCTCCTACGAGCAGTACTTC
>13|NA|TRBJ1-1|TRBV24-1|few
CATSEAGGTEAFF
TGTGCCACCAGTGAGGCGGGTGGGACTGAAGCTTTCTTT
>14|NA|TRBJ1-1|TRBV19|NA
CASSPLGGYTEAFF
TGTGCCAGTAGTCCGCTTGGCGGGTACACTGAAGCTTTCTTT
>16|NA|TRBJ2-2|TRBV10-2|few
CASTWDIWSDTGELFF
TGCGCCAGCACCTGGGACATTTGGAGTGACACCGGGGAGCTGTTTTTT
>13|TRBD2|TRBJ2-7|TRBV2|NA
CASSDGLALEQYF
TGTGCCAGCAGTGATGGACTAGCGTTGGAGCAGTACTTC
>16|TRBD2|TRBJ2-5|TRBV5-8|NA
CASSSGLAGAQETQYF
TGTGCCAGCAGCTCCGGACTAGCGGGAGCTCAAGAGACCCAGTACTTC
>13|NA|TRBJ2-5|TRBV5-1|NA
CASSLGNQETQYF
TGCGCCAGCAGCTTGGGTAACCAAGAGACCCAGTACTTC
>12|NA|TRBJ1-1|TRBV28|once
CASSWGAWEAFF
TGTGCCAGCAGCTGGGGAGCGTGGGAAGCTTTCTTT
>16|NA|TRBJ1-1|TRBV28|NA
CASSAEVGSYYTEAFF
TGTGCCAGCAGTGCCGAGGTTGGGAGCTACTACACTGAAGCTTTCTTT
>10|NA|TRBJ2-1|TRBV6-1|NA
CASSETRWFF
TGTGCCAGCAGTGAAACCCGGTGGTTCTTC
>13|TRBD1|TRBJ1-5|TRBV19|NA
CASWDSSNQPQHF
TGTGCCAGTTGGGACAGCAGCAATCAGCCCCAGCATTTT
>17|NA|TRBJ2-1|TRBV24-1|NA
CATSDPRQDSPYNEQFF
TGTGCCACCAGTGACCCTAGACAGGACTCCCCCTACAATGAGCAGTTCTTC
>14|NA|TRBJ1-2|TRBV4-1|NA
CASSQQTDPNGYTF
TGCGCCAGCAGCCAACAGACAGACCCTAATGGCTACACCTTC
>14|TRBD1|TRBJ1-4|TRBV6-6|NA
CASSRGQGAEKLFF
TGTGCCAGCAGTCGGGGACAGGGGGCTGAAAAACTGTTTTTT
>14|NA|TRBJ2-3|TRBV5-1|medium-sized
CASSLGQSTDTQYF
TGCGCCAGCAGCTTGGGACAGAGCACAGATACGCAGTATTTT
>11|NA|TRBJ2-3|TRBV12-3/TRBV12-4|NA
CASSSGTTQYF
TGTGCCAGCAGTTCGGGTACTACGCAGTATTTT
>17|NA|TRBJ2-3|TRBV7-6|NA
CASSLVLRVKGTDTQYF
TGTGCCAGCAGCTTAGTACTCAGGGTAAAGGGCACAGATACGCAGTATTTT
>16|TRBD1|TRBJ1-4|TRBV5-1|NA
CASSFPTGTVGEKLFF
TGCGCCAGCAGCTTTCCGACAGGGACAGTTGGTGAAAAACTGTTTTTT
>14|TRBD1|TRBJ2-5|TRBV6-2/TRBV6-3|NA
CASSRDRGRETQYF
TGTGCCAGCAGTCGGGACAGGGGGCGAGAGACCCAGTACTTC
>15|NA|TRBJ1-4|TRBV5-4|NA
CASGYGGARNEKLFF
TGTGCCAGCGGTTATGGGGGGGCGAGAAATGAAAAACTGTTTTTT
>17|NA|TRBJ1-5|TRBV6-1|NA
CASSELRPAGGNQPQHF
TGTGCCAGCAGTGAACTGAGGCCCGCGGGGGGCAATCAGCCCCAGCATTTT
>15|NA|TRBJ2-7|TRBV30|NA
CAWTPWGGLSYEQYF
TGTGCCTGGACCCCGTGGGGGGGGCTCTCCTACGAGCAGTACTTC
>14|NA|TRBJ2-5|TRBV7-2|NA
CASSPGQYPETQYF
TGTGCCAGCAGCCCAGGACAGTACCCCGAGACCCAGTACTTC
>15|TRBD1|TRBJ2-2|TRBV7-9|NA
CASSNSDRGDGELFF
TGTGCCAGCAGCAACTCGGACAGGGGGGACGGGGAGCTGTTTTTT
>16|TRBD2|TRBJ2-7|TRBV3-1/TRBV3-2|NA
CASSPRGAGGSYEQYF
TGTGCCAGCAGCCCTCGAGGAGCGGGGGGCTCCTACGAGCAGTACTTC
>16|TRBD1|TRBJ2-1|TRBV7-2|NA
CASSLASGTGANEQFF
TGTGCCAGCAGCTTAGCCTCCGGGACAGGGGCCAATGAGCAGTTCTTC
>13|NA|TRBJ1-2|TRBV12-3/TRBV12-4|NA
CASGGILNYGYTF
TGTGCCAGTGGCGGCATTCTAAACTATGGCTACACCTTC
>19|TRBD2|TRBJ2-3|TRBV9|NA
CASSRGLAGVSSSTDTQYF
TGTGCCAGCAGCCGGGGACTAGCGGGGGTCAGTTCTAGCACAGATACGCAGTATTTT
>18|TRBD2|TRBJ2-7|TRBV7-6|NA
CASSVSPQSRENPYEQYF
TGTGCCAGCAGCGTTAGCCCCCAGTCGCGGGAGAACCCCTACGAGCAGTACTTC
>15|TRBD1|TRBJ2-2|TRBV15|NA
CATSGGTGDTGELFF
TGTGCCACCAGCGGGGGGACAGGGGACACCGGGGAGCTGTTTTTT
>13|NA|TRBJ2-4|TRBV7-3|NA
CASSLRPVDIQYF
TGTGCCAGCAGCCTGAGGCCGGTGGACATTCAGTACTTC
>15|NA|TRBJ2-7|TRBV5-1|NA
CASSSRDAGAYEQYF
TGCGCCAGCAGCTCCCGTGATGCCGGGGCCTACGAGCAGTACTTC
>13|NA|TRBJ1-6|TRBV5-1|NA
CASSFSRGSPLHF
TGCGCCAGCAGCTTTTCCAGGGGATCACCCCTCCACTTT
>16|NA|TRBJ2-5|TRBV5-6|NA
CASSWDVGAKGETQYF
TGTGCCAGCAGCTGGGACGTGGGGGCTAAGGGCGAGACCCAGTACTTC
>16|NA|TRBJ1-4|TRBV10-2|NA
CASFPPGSPTGEKLFF
TGCGCCAGCTTTCCCCCCGGGAGTCCGACGGGTGAAAAACTGTTTTTT
>14|TRBD1|TRBJ2-7|TRBV7-9|NA
CASLQGQESYEQYF
TGTGCCAGCCTCCAAGGACAGGAATCCTACGAGCAGTACTTC
>12|NA|TRBJ1-1|TRBV15|NA
CATSRDSGKAFF
TGTGCCACCAGCAGAGATTCGGGGAAAGCTTTCTTT